The 11 T cell receptor beta chains below all came from one sample that was sequenced in a study of cytomegalovirus exposure and HLA in healthy donors (dated by TCRdb to the late 2010s). Library prep was done by the immunoSEQ multiplex PCR assay. The multiplex PCR relied on a mix of 60 forward primers for TCR Vbeta segments and 13 reverse primers for TCR Jbeta segments. In its TCRdb copy, this immuneACCESS table keeps in-frame sequences only and misses some clones. Where compared with another copy, unresolved V genes explain less than half of these, and the others have no known cause. The sample table shows about 91,000 clones, and around 90% are seen once. About 2.5% of the sample is in the top ten clones. Sequencing input: PBMCs. These receptor sequences come from a young man in good health and CMV-seronegative.

The rearrangement joins TRBV9 to TRBJ2-1; 7 bases fit TRBD1. This CDR3 region has 14 residues. Germline V gives CDR1 SGDLS, CDR2 YYNGEE. With V trimmed by 4 bases and J by 3 bases, 4 bases remained unmatched. As DNA, the CDR3 is TGTGCCAGCAGCTTCCGGGACAGCTACAATGAGCAGTTCTTC. Encoded protein: CASSFRDSYNEQFF.

The chain recombines TRBV7-2 with TRBJ2-2; weak D call: TRBD2 (6 bases). Deletions cut 3 bases from V and 4 bases from J, with 12 bases between. Germline loops: CDR1 SGHTA, CDR2 FQGNSA. CDR3 length equals 15 residues. This CDR3 is CASSFRREVTGELFF. As DNA, the CDR3 is TGTGCCAGCAGCTTTCGGAGGGAGGTCACCGGGGAGCTGTTTTTT.

This clone was observed a single time. The rearrangement joins TRBV30 to TRBJ2-1; the D gene is possibly TRBD2 (5 bases). Germline assignment: CDR1 GTSNPN and CDR2 SVGIG (reference sequence). The CDR3 runs to 14 residues. The V and J ends lost 0 bases and 7 bases respectively, with 13 bases between them. CDR3 region: CAWSVLGRGNEQFF. The CDR3 nucleotides are TGTGCCTGGAGTGTATTGGGGAGAGGGAATGAGCAGTTCTTC.

This rearrangement joins TRBV29-1 to TRBJ2-2; perhaps TRBD1 as D (5 bases). The V gene lost 5 bases and the J gene lost 5 bases, with 15 bases spanning the gap. The CDR3 covers 14 residues. Germline-derived CDR1 and CDR2 are SQVTM and ANQGSEA. The CDR3 loop is CSVRVDSNTGELFF. In DNA form, the CDR3 reads TGCAGCGTTAGGGTTGACAGTAATACCGGGGAGCTGTTTTTT.

The chain recombines TRBV30 with TRBJ2-3; D gene ambiguous. This CDR3 has 16 residues. V dropped 2 bases and J dropped 5 bases, with 20 bases sitting between them. The germline CDR1 and CDR2 sequences are GTSNPN and SVGIG (reference sequence). The CDR3 DNA is TGTGCCTGGAGTACTTCAGAGGTGCGCGCGGTAGATACGCAGTATTTT. Its translation: CAWSTSEVRAVDTQYF.

The chain uses TRBV10-3 and TRBJ2-1; the match to TRBD2 covers 10 bases. CDR1 and CDR2 from the germline V gene are ENHRY and SYGVKD. Trimming at V came to 6 bases and at J to 7 bases, leaving 12 bases not matched to a gene. The CDR3 runs 16 residues. In nucleotides, the CDR3 is TGTGCCATCAGCCGGAGAGGACTAGCGGAAGCTAATGAGCAGTTCTTC. Translating gives CAISRRGLAEANEQFF.

The V gene is TRBV6-6, the J gene TRBJ2-1; 8 nucleotides line up with TRBD2. Germline V gene sequence: CDR1 MNHNY, CDR2 SVGAGI (reference sequence). The CDR3 runs 13 residues. Germline trimming cut 5 bases from V and 8 bases from J; bases unmatched to any gene: 5. As DNA, the CDR3 is TGTGCCAGCAGTAGCGGGAGTGTCTATGAGCAGTTCTTC. Amino acids: CASSSGSVYEQFF.

The chain carries TRBV7-2 and TRBJ2-3; D gene ambiguous. This CDR3 contains 15 residues. Trimming removed 5 bases at V and 6 bases at J, with 18 bases between. Germline CDR1 SGHTA, CDR2 FQGNSA. CDR3 amino acids: CASSPEIVLVDTQYF. In DNA, the CDR3 is TGTGCCAGCAGCCCCGAGATAGTCCTTGTGGATACGCAGTATTTT.

This clone was recorded only once. The gene calls are TRBV20-1 and TRBJ2-2; D remains ambiguous. Trimming shortened V by 6 bases and J by 9 bases, and 8 bases separated the two germline ends. The CDR3 runs to 10 residues. Germline CDR1 and CDR2: DFQATT and SNEGSKA (reference sequence). This chain's CDR3 is CSARSRELFF. CDR3 DNA: TGCAGTGCCCGGAGTAGGGAGCTGTTTTTT.

The CDR3 loop reads CASSVGARSSGNTIYF. The CDR3 DNA is TGTGCCAGCAGCGTAGGGGCCAGAAGCTCTGGAAACACCATATATTTT. The genes are TRBV9 and TRBJ1-3; D not certain. Trimming stripped 0 bases from V and 0 bases from J, with 10 bases between. The V gene's germline CDR1 is SGDLS and CDR2 YYNGEE. The CDR3 loop spans 16 amino acids.

The chain carries TRBV4-1 and TRBJ2-3, with TRBD2 matching over 11 bases. There are 18 residues in the CDR3. Germline V CDR1 and CDR2: MGHRA, YSYEKL. V lost 5 bases, J lost 2 bases, and 12 bases stayed unmatched. The CDR3 nucleotides read TGCGCCAGCAGCTTTACTAGCGGGAGAGACCAATACACAGATACGCAGTATTTT. It specifies CASSFTSGRDQYTDTQYF.